Listed below are T cell receptor beta chains from one sample, sequenced in a study of regulatory T cells in long-lasting Graves disease. MiXCR, applied by TCRdb to the multiplex PCR reads, yields one record per CDR3 protein. Altogether a few hundred thousand distinct CDR3 sequences are present, roughly 24% being singletons, with the ten largest covering under 35%. Source: peripheral blood mononuclear cells (PBMCs), taken when the disease was refractory, from a patient treated with antithyroid drugs. The receptors shown here come from a woman aged 35 to 49 with Graves disease. Each CDR3 is given with its conserved first and last residue. A D gene is named only where the DNA matches it firmly. Expanded clones are given a class, and other clones once, few, many or no size at all.

clone size,V gene,CDR3 length,D gene,J gene,CDR3 protein,CDR3 DNA
.,TRBV11-2,13,.,TRBJ2-7,CASSQRRLYEQYF,TGTGCCAGCAGCCAAAGGAGGTTATACGAGCAGTACTTC
.,TRBV5-1,15,.,TRBJ1-1,CASSLDPGGDTEAFF,TGCGCCAGCAGCTTGGACCCGGGGGGGGACACTGAAGCTTTCTTT
.,TRBV12-3/TRBV12-4,13,.,TRBJ1-1,CASSPDSEIEAFF,TGTGCCAGCAGTCCCGACAGTGAGATTGAAGCTTTCTTT
few,TRBV11-2,14,.,TRBJ2-2,CALGWRSNTGELFF,TGTGCCCTAGGGTGGCGGTCGAACACCGGGGAGCTGTTTTTT
many,TRBV28,11,.,TRBJ2-7,CTSSGPVEQYF,TGTACCAGCAGTGGGCCCGTCGAGCAGTACTTC
.,TRBV19,15,.,TRBJ2-5,CASSTGPRGPETQYF,TGTGCCAGTAGTACCGGACCCAGAGGGCCAGAGACCCAGTACTTC
.,TRBV29-1,13,TRBD1,TRBJ1-2,CSVRTGGDYGYTF,TGCAGCGTCAGGACAGGGGGCGACTATGGCTACACCTTC
many,TRBV12-3/TRBV12-4,15,TRBD1,TRBJ1-4,CASRLGQGNNEKLFF,TGTGCCAGCAGACTTGGACAGGGGAATAATGAAAAACTGTTTTTT
.,TRBV20-1,14,.,TRBJ2-4,CSAGPILSKNIQYF,TGCAGTGCGGGGCCCATACTATCCAAAAACATTCAGTACTTC
few,TRBV7-3,14,.,TRBJ2-6,CASSLTPGANVLTF,TGTGCCAGCAGCTTAACGCCTGGGGCCAACGTCCTGACTTTC
.,TRBV6-4,14,TRBD1,TRBJ2-2,CASRPTGPTGELFF,TGTGCTAGCAGGCCGACAGGGCCCACCGGGGAGCTGTTTTTT
.,TRBV6-2/TRBV6-3,15,TRBD2,TRBJ2-5,CASSYSGASGETQYF,TGTGCCAGCAGTTACTCGGGCGCTAGCGGAGAGACCCAGTACTTC
.,TRBV5-1,16,TRBD1,TRBJ1-1,CASSTGTGARSPEAFF,TGCGCCAGCAGCACCGGGACAGGGGCAAGGTCGCCTGAAGCTTTCTTT
many,TRBV28,14,.,TRBJ2-7,CASTPIRPPYEQYF,TGTGCCAGCACCCCCATCCGACCCCCCTACGAGCAGTACTTC
many,TRBV27,14,.,TRBJ2-5,CASSPRGQRETQYF,TGTGCCAGCAGCCCCCGGGGTCAAAGGGAGACCCAGTACTTC
few,TRBV7-2,14,.,TRBJ2-3,CASSLSSGTDTQYF,TGTGCCAGCAGCTTATCAAGCGGCACAGATACGCAGTATTTT
many,TRBV12-3/TRBV12-4,19,.,TRBJ1-5,CASSPFYPGQEIGRQPQHF,TGTGCCAGCAGTCCTTTTTATCCGGGACAAGAGATTGGTAGGCAGCCCCAGCATTTT
.,TRBV2,16,.,TRBJ2-3,CASTTPPPETTDTQYF,TGTGCCAGCACAACCCCCCCACCGGAGACCACAGATACGCAGTATTTT
.,TRBV9,14,TRBD1,TRBJ1-2,CASSPNRGNYGYTF,TGTGCCAGCAGCCCTAACAGGGGAAACTATGGCTACACCTTC
many,TRBV11-2,12,.,TRBJ2-7,CASSLDRNEQYF,TGTGCCAGCAGCTTAGATAGGAACGAGCAGTACTTC